This section outlines one TCR beta chain sequence together with its context. The data originate from a study of early T cells in non-severe SARS-CoV-2 infection. TCRdb re-called the 5' RACE reads through MiXCR, storing one row per CDR3 protein. The sample contains 70,000 to 85,000 distinct CDR3 sequences, around 13% of which appear only once. The sample comprised whole blood. The sequence was obtained from an adult who was a healthcare worker with PCR-confirmed SARS-CoV-2 infection or an uninfected control (not recorded which).

Here the CDR3 DNA reads TGCGCCAGCAGCTGGCGGGACCGAACGAACACCGGGGAGCTGTTTTTT. Translated: CASSWRDRTNTGELFF. The genes are TRBV5-1 and TRBJ2-2, with D possibly TRBD2 on 6 matching bases. The CDR3 is made up of 16 amino acids. CDR1 and CDR2 from the germline V gene are SGHRS and YFSETQ. V shed 3 bases and J shed 0 bases, with 12 bases lying between them.